The 9 T cell receptor beta chains reported below all come from one sample, sequenced in a study of T cells in Graves' hyperthyroidism and ophthalmopathy. Template material for amplifying TCR beta CDR3 regions consisted of RNA transcripts. First-round RT-PCR of the TCR CDR3 relied on the HTBI primer set. TCRdb used MiXCR to reprocess the multiplex PCR reads, holding one entry per CDR3 protein. Among hundreds of thousands of distinct CDR3 sequences listed, over 15% were seen once. The sequenced sample consisted of blood. The receptors were sampled from a woman aged 55-69 years with Graves' ophthalmopathy.

This clonotype was seen repeatedly, ten times or more. The genes are TRBV7-2 and TRBJ1-6; no reliable D call. This CDR3 spans 12 amino acids. The germline V gene has CDR1 SGHTA and CDR2 FQGNSA. Trimming stripped 5 bases from V and 6 bases from J, with 5 bases between. The CDR3 reads CASSETNSPLHF. CDR3 nucleotide sequence: TGTGCCAGCAGCGAAACTAATTCACCCCTCCACTTT.

The rearrangement links TRBV2 to TRBJ2-5; perhaps TRBD2 as D (7 bases). V was clipped by 2 bases and J by 6 bases, with 10 bases between them. This CDR3 is 13 amino acids long. Germline CDR1 and CDR2: SNHLY and FYNNEI. Here the CDR3 reads CASSEMGGQTQYF. Here the CDR3 DNA reads TGTGCCAGCAGTGAAATGGGGGGGCAGACCCAGTACTTC.

Worth noting for this clonotype: A much bigger clone sits one base away, suggesting this may be a read error. The chain carries TRBV9 and TRBJ2-3; 7 positions match TRBD2. Per germline, CDR1 SGDLS and CDR2 YYNGEE. CDR3 length: 13 amino acids. CDR3 in amino acids: CDSSVAGTDTQYF. DNA of the CDR3: TGTGACAGCAGCGTAGCGGGTACAGATACGCAGTATTTT.

This clonotype was counted many times. The rearrangement joins TRBV20-1 to TRBJ2-1; the match to TRBD2 covers 11 bases. The CDR3 runs 15 residues. J lost 8 bases, V lost 1 base, and 7 bases had no gene match. Germline values: CDR1 DFQATT, CDR2 SNEGSKA (reference sequence). The CDR3 spells CSARGLAGTRDEQFF. CDR3 nucleotide sequence: TGCAGTGCTAGAGGACTAGCGGGAACCAGGGATGAGCAGTTCTTC.

This clonotype was detected ten times or more. This CDR3 reads CASSATGAHDTEAFF. CDR3 DNA sequence: TGTGCCAGCAGCGCCACAGGGGCGCACGACACTGAAGCTTTCTTT. V and J are TRBV9 and TRBJ1-1; 7 nucleotides line up with TRBD1. With V trimmed by 3 bases and J by 3 bases, 8 bases remained unmatched. CDR3 size: 15 residues. Per germline, CDR1 SGDLS and CDR2 YYNGEE.

This clonotype was recorded at least ten times. V and J are TRBV4-2 and TRBJ2-3; D may be TRBD1 or TRBD2 (5 bases each). V lost 1 base to trimming and J lost 2 bases, with 19 bases between them. The CDR3 length is 18 residues. Germline V gene data show CDR1 as LGHNA and CDR2 as YNFKEQ. CDR3 bases: TGTGCCAGCAGCCAAGGAGGGGTTCCCAGCGGCCTCACAGATACGCAGTATTTT. This codes for CASSQGGVPSGLTDTQYF.

This clonotype was counted a few times. The chain combines TRBV5-1 with TRBJ2-7, with D tentatively TRBD1 (6 bases). Germline CDR1 reads SGHRS; CDR2 reads YFSETQ. V lost 3 bases to trimming and J lost 4 bases, with 17 bases between them. This CDR3 comprises 15 residues. DNA of the CDR3: TGCGCCAGCAGCTCCCCCGGGCAGGGGCAGTACGAGCAGTACTTC. Protein sequence: CASSSPGQGQYEQYF.

This chain joins TRBV20-1 and TRBJ2-3, with 7 bases aligning to TRBD2. The CDR3 covers 14 residues. Germline V gene lookup returns CDR1 DFQATT and CDR2 SNEGSKA (reference sequence). Losses at the gene ends were 6 bases for V and 1 base for J; bases not matched to a gene: 7. The CDR3 DNA sequence: TGCAGTGCGGATGAGCGGGGCGGCACAGATACGCAGTATTTT. Its translation: CSADERGGTDTQYF.

This clonotype was recorded at least ten times. This chain joins TRBV20-1 and TRBJ1-5; tentatively, D is TRBD1 (5 bases). The V and J ends lost 6 bases and 2 bases respectively, with 23 bases between them. The V gene's germline CDR1 is DFQATT and CDR2 SNEGSKA (reference sequence). The length of the CDR3 is 17 residues. The CDR3 DNA is TGCAGTGCCAACCCGGGCCAGGGTCTTAGGGGCAATCAGCCCCAGCATTTT. Protein: CSANPGQGLRGNQPQHF.